The 3 T cell receptor beta chains below were found in one sample sequenced in a study of cytomegalovirus exposure and HLA in healthy donors. Primers for the PCR totalled 60 Vbeta and 13 Jbeta. Sequencing was performed with immunoSEQ multiplex PCR; in TCRdb, only in-frame clones are kept and a portion is missing. The sample lists 150,000 to 200,000 clones, about 72% seen once, with under 3% in the top ten. The specimen was PBMCs. The receptors come from a human donor in good health.

As regards this clone: Additional DNA sequences in this sample encode the identical CDR3. The rearrangement joins TRBV20-1 to TRBJ1-2; the D is unclear. Germline-derived CDR1 and CDR2 are DFQATT and SNEGSKA (reference sequence). The ends were cut back, 3 bases at V and 2 bases at J, with 4 bases in the middle. The CDR3 loop spans 11 amino acids. The CDR3 nucleotides are TGCAGTGCTAGTCCGAACTATGGCTACACCTTC. Amino acids: CSASPNYGYTF.

This sequence joins TRBV19 and TRBJ2-7; maybe TRBD1 (5 bases). Germline CDR1 and CDR2: LNHDA and SQIVND (reference sequence). The CDR3 consists of 15 residues. V was trimmed by 2 bases and J by 5 bases, leaving 16 bases between them. The CDR3 DNA reads TGTGCCAGTAGTATATCGGCAGGGCTGCAGAACGAGCAGTACTTC. The encoded protein is CASSISAGLQNEQYF.

A note on this clone: This specimen includes other DNA sequences encoding the same CDR3. This rearrangement joins TRBV6-5 to TRBJ2-7; a weak D match, TRBD1 (5 bases). CDR1 and CDR2 (germline): MNHEY, SVGAGI. Trimming pared 5 bases from V and 4 bases from J, leaving 9 bases between. The CDR3 has 12 amino acids. The CDR3, as DNA: TGTGCCAGCAGTAGCCAGGGATACGAGCAGTACTTC. This encodes CASSSQGYEQYF.